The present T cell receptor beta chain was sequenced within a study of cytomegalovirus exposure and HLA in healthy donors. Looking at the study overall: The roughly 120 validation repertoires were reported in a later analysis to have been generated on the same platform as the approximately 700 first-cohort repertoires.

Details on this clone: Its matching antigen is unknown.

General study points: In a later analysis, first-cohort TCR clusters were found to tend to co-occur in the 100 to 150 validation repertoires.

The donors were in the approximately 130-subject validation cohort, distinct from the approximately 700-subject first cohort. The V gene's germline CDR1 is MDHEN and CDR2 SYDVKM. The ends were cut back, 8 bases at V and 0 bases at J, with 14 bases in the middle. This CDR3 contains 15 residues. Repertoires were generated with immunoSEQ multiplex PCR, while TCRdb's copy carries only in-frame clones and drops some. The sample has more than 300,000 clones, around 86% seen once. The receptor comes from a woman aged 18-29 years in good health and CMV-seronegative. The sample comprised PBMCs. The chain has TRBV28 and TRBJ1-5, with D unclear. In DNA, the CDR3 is TGTGCCAGCGGCTTTCCCGCAGATAGCAATCAGCCCCAGCATTTT. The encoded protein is CASGFPADSNQPQHF.